This T cell receptor (beta chain) was captured in a study of CD8+CD57+ T cells in acquired aplastic anemia. Looking at the study overall: The study obtained an average of roughly 3 ug of DNA from sorted CD4+ and CD8+ cells. Study findings and constraints: Shared by patients and controls, roughly 28 CD8+ CDR3s were abundant in patients.

Concerning this clonotype itself: Its antigen is currently unknown.

It was patients with CD8+CD57+ cell expansion by flow cytometry who were chosen for sequencing. It was genomic DNA that served as the template for profiling TCR beta VDJ and CDR3. TCRdb called the reads again in MiXCR, with one record for every CDR3 protein. The sample consists of around 430,000 distinct CDR3 sequences, around 32% of them appearing once. Germline V gene sequence: CDR1 SGHDN, CDR2 FVKESK. The CDR3 loop spans 12 amino acids. The V end was cut by 9 bases, the J end by 4 bases, with 10 bases between. The clonotype comes from a human donor with aplastic anemia. Sequenced: sorted CD4+, CD8+, or CD8+CD57+ T cells (not recorded which) from PBMCs. V and J are TRBV14 and TRBJ1-5; D is undetermined. CDR3 DNA sequence: TGTGCCAGACCAACTGCGAATCAGCCCCAGCATTTT. As protein: CARPTANQPQHF.